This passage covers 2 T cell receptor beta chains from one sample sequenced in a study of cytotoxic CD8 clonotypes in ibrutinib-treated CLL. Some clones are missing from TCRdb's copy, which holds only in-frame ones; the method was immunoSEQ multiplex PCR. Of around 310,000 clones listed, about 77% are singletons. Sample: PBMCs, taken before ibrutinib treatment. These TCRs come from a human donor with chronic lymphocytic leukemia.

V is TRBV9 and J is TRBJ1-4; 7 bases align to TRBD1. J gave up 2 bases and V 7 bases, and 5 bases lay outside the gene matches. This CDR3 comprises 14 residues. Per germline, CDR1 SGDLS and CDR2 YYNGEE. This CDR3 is CASDRQGTNEKLFF. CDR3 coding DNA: TGTGCCAGCGATCGACAGGGTACTAATGAAAAACTGTTTTTT.

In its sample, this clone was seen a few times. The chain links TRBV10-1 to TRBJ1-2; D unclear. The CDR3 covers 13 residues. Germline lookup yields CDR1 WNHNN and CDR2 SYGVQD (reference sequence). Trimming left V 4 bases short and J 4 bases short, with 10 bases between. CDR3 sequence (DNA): TGCGCCAGCAGTGGCGACGCCGGCTATGGCTACACCTTC. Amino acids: CASSGDAGYGYTF.